Described below is a single T cell receptor beta chain sequence and its context. Data came from immunoSEQ multiplex PCR; TCRdb stores just in-frame clones and leaves some out. The table lists about 210,000 clones, about four fifths of them singletons, with about 3.2% in the top ten. Germline CDR1 and CDR2: LNHDA and SQIVND (reference sequence). Trimming took 11 bases from V and 9 from J, leaving 17 bases between them. CDR3 length: 13 amino acids. The data belong to a study of blood T cell repertoires in COVID-19. J is TRBJ1-6 and V is TRBV19; TRBD1 is a possible D gene (5 bases). Sequencing used PBMCs or T cells enriched from blood (not recorded which). This TCR was sampled from a young woman who had been exposed to COVID-19. CDR3 sequence (DNA): TGTGCCGCAACTGCCGATGGGGCTTCACCCCTCCACTTT. Residues: CAATADGASPLHF. Supplemented by reference TRBV19 and TRBJ1-6, the full variable domain reads DGGITQSPKYLFRKEGQNVTLSCEQNLNHDAMYWYRQDPGQGLRLIYYSQIVNDFQKGDIAEGYSVSREKKESFPLTVTSAQKNPTAFYLCAATADGASPLHFGNGTRLTVT.